Sequencing of this T cell receptor (beta chain) was carried out in a study of graft-versus-host responses after intestinal transplantation. Study at large: Among the recipients, transplants were multivisceral, liver-intestinal, or isolated intestinal.

Sequencing was performed with immunoSEQ multiplex PCR; in TCRdb, only in-frame clones are kept and a portion is missing. Among roughly 110,000 clones listed, roughly nine tenths were seen once. In the case of this clone: Its target is unknown.

The germline gives CDR1 SGHRS, CDR2 YFSETQ. The CDR3 spans 18 residues. J was trimmed by 7 bases and V by 0 bases; bases with no gene match: 11. V gene TRBV5-1 combines with J gene TRBJ1-4, with TRBD1 matching 11 bases. The TCR originated in a human donor who was the organ donor for an intestinal transplant. Source: unstimulated CD4+ T cells sorted from spleen or lymph node cells, taken before transplant. The CDR3 region has the DNA TGCGCCAGCAGCTTGGTCCGGACAGGGGGCCAGGACCCTGAAAAACTGTTTTTT. This gives the protein CASSLVRTGGQDPEKLFF.